Following are 32 T cell receptor beta chains from one sample sequenced in a study of blood T cell repertoires in COVID-19. The repertoire was sequenced with immunoSEQ multiplex PCR; TCRdb's copy has only in-frame clones and lacks some. The sample records over 150,000 clones, about four fifths being singletons. Sequenced material: PBMCs or T cells enriched from blood (not recorded which). The receptors were sampled from a woman aged 55-69 years who had recovered from COVID-19.

V and J are TRBV18 and TRBJ2-3, with a tentative D call TRBD1 (6 bases). The CDR3 contains 16 residues. The V gene lost 2 bases and the J gene lost 3 bases, with 15 bases spanning the gap. The germline CDR1 and CDR2 sequences are KGHSH and LQKENI. The CDR3 reads CASSPTGQGDTDTQYF. DNA for the CDR3: TGTGCCAGCTCACCAACAGGGCAGGGAGATACAGATACGCAGTATTTT.

This clone was detected a few times. The chain couples TRBV6-5 to TRBJ1-1, with no clear D. V was cut by 6 bases and J by 2 bases, with 13 bases left in between. CDR1 is MNHEY and CDR2 is SVGAGI in the germline V gene. The CDR3 totals 14 residues. The CDR3 sequence: CASRLKPGNTEAFF. Here the CDR3 DNA reads TGTGCCAGCAGGCTCAAGCCGGGAAACACTGAAGCTTTCTTT.

The V and J genes are TRBV24-1 and TRBJ2-7, with 7 bases fitting TRBD1. Trimming at V came to 5 bases and at J to 2 bases, leaving 23 bases not matched to a gene. In germline, CDR1 is KGHDR, CDR2 SFDVKD. CDR3 length: 20 residues. CDR3 loop: CATSVTRDSPGQFATYEQYF. CDR3 nucleotides: TGTGCCACCAGTGTAACAAGGGATAGCCCGGGACAGTTCGCTACCTACGAGCAGTACTTC.

V gene TRBV5-1 combines with J gene TRBJ1-4; D is possibly TRBD1 (6 bases). V was clipped by 0 bases and J by 0 bases, with 6 bases between them. This CDR3 spans 15 amino acids. CDR1 and CDR2 from the germline V gene are SGHRS and YFSETQ. CDR3 protein: CASSLGDTTNEKLFF. For the CDR3, the DNA is TGCGCCAGCAGCTTGGGGGACACAACTAATGAAAAACTGTTTTTT.

This chain uses TRBV27 with TRBJ2-3; 9 bases line up with TRBD2. From germline, CDR1 is MNHEY and CDR2 SMNVEV (reference sequence). CDR3 length: 19 residues. V dropped 0 bases and J dropped 3; count of bases not matched to a gene: 13. CDR3 sequence (DNA): TGTGCCAGCAGTTTATCGATAGTGGCGCGGGGGGGTCGGACAGATACGCAGTATTTT. It specifies CASSLSIVARGGRTDTQYF.

The genes are TRBV12-3 or TRBV12-4 and TRBJ2-5, with D tentatively TRBD2 (5 bases). This CDR3 has 13 amino acids. Trimming stripped 3 bases from V and 5 bases from J, with 10 bases between. The CDR3 DNA is TGTGCCAGCAGTTTTGCCGGGGTCGAGACCCAGTACTTC. This codes for CASSFAGVETQYF.

The chain uses TRBV3-1 (or the pseudogene TRBV3-2) and TRBJ2-7, with TRBD2 matching 7 bases. The CDR3 runs 16 residues. Trimming took 0 bases from V and 0 from J; bases not matched to a gene: 5. CDR1 and CDR2 from the germline V gene are LGHDT and YNNKEL (reference sequence). In DNA, the CDR3 is TGTGCCAGCAGCCAAGATCATGGCGGGGGCTCCTACGAGCAGTACTTC. This codes for CASSQDHGGGSYEQYF.

The rearrangement links TRBV9 to TRBJ1-1, with 8 bases matching TRBD1. V gave up 3 bases and J gave up 4 bases; unmatched junction bases: 14. This CDR3 contains 17 residues. Germline CDR1 is SGDLS and CDR2 is YYNGEE. CDR3 in DNA: TGTGCCAGCAGCGCACCGGACAGGGCTGGAGGGGGCACTGAAGCTTTCTTT. This translates into CASSAPDRAGGGTEAFF.

There are a few counts of this clone. The V call is TRBV14, the J call TRBJ1-5; D gene uncertain. The CDR3 consists of 13 residues. V was pared by 2 bases and J by 3 bases, with 5 bases between. Per germline, CDR1 SGHDN and CDR2 FVKESK. The CDR3 DNA reads as TGTGCCAGCAGCCAACAGGACAATCAGCCCCAGCATTTT. Residues: CASSQQDNQPQHF.

The gene calls are TRBV15 and TRBJ1-5; D uncertain. The CDR3 length is 17 residues. The V gene's germline CDR1 is LNHNV and CDR2 YYDKDF (reference sequence). Trimming removed 2 bases at V and 0 bases at J, with 14 bases between. CDR3 loop: CATSRPSSAYSNQPQHF. The DNA for the CDR3 is TGTGCCACCAGCAGACCTTCGAGCGCATATAGCAATCAGCCCCAGCATTTT.

The chain uses TRBV12-3 or TRBV12-4 and TRBJ2-7; 9 nucleotides agree with TRBD1. V lost 5 bases, J lost 6 bases, and 5 bases stayed unmatched. The CDR3 runs to 13 residues. The chain's CDR3 is CASSEQGAGEQYF. CDR3 nucleotides: TGTGCCAGCAGTGAACAGGGGGCGGGCGAGCAGTACTTC.

The J gene is TRBJ2-1, the V gene TRBV10-3; 11 nucleotides agree with TRBD2. The germline CDR1 and CDR2 sequences are ENHRY and SYGVKD. V lost 5 bases, J lost 7 bases, and 19 bases stayed unmatched. The CDR3 has 19 residues. In nucleotides, the CDR3 is TGTGCCATCAGTCCGGGAAATAGCGGGGGGGCCAGGGTTCTAAATGAGCAGTTCTTC. Residues: CAISPGNSGGARVLNEQFF.

As concerns this clone: The sample carries other DNA sequences with the same CDR3. V and J are TRBV20-1 and TRBJ1-2; D is ambiguous. Germline V lookup: CDR1 DFQATT, CDR2 SNEGSKA (reference sequence). V lost 0 bases, J lost 11 bases, and 10 bases lay in between. The CDR3 runs to 11 residues. CDR3 nucleotide sequence: TGCAGTGCTAGAGAAGGAGCGGGGTACACCTTC. It encodes CSAREGAGYTF.

V usage is TRBV7-8 and J usage is TRBJ1-1; D not resolved. Germline CDR1 is SGHVS and CDR2 is FQNEAQ. The length of the CDR3 is 15 residues. The V end lost 7 bases, the J end lost 3 bases, and 18 bases lay between the germline ends. The CDR3 DNA is TGTGCCAGCAAATTACAGAGTACTTTGGACACTGAAGCTTTCTTT. It yields the protein CASKLQSTLDTEAFF.

In its sample, this clone was seen a few times. The chain combines TRBV6-5 with TRBJ1-6; D unresolved. The CDR3 covers 15 residues. Trimming removed 4 bases at V and 6 bases at J, with 13 bases between. The germline V gene encodes CDR1 MNHEY and CDR2 SVGAGI. CDR3: CASSWLPEGNSPLHF. The CDR3 DNA is TGTGCCAGCAGTTGGCTCCCAGAGGGTAATTCACCCCTCCACTTT.

The chain is built from TRBV9 and TRBJ2-7, with 9 nucleotides matching TRBD2. The CDR3 runs 15 residues. Germline V gene data show CDR1 as SGDLS and CDR2 as YYNGEE. V gave up 3 bases and J gave up 5 bases; unmatched junction bases: 9. Here the CDR3 DNA reads TGTGCCAGCAGCGCATTAGCGGGGGATCTCAACGAGCAGTACTTC. Translating gives CASSALAGDLNEQYF.

The chain carries TRBV18 and TRBJ1-5; D possibly corresponds to TRBD1 (5 bases). V shed 8 bases and J shed 0 bases, with 8 bases lying between them. CDR1 KGHSH and CDR2 LQKENI come from the germline V gene. This CDR3 is 13 amino acids long. The CDR3 here is CASRGDSNQPQHF. The CDR3 nucleotides are TGTGCCAGCCGGGGGGATAGCAATCAGCCCCAGCATTTT.

The rearrangement links TRBV20-1 to TRBJ2-1, with 7 positions matching TRBD1. Per germline, CDR1 DFQATT and CDR2 SNEGSKA (reference sequence). V lost 3 bases and J lost 7; bases outside the gene matches: 12. The CDR3 covers 15 residues. CDR3 in amino acids: CSASQSGNRGNEQFF. The CDR3, as DNA: TGCAGTGCTAGTCAATCTGGAAACAGGGGAAATGAGCAGTTCTTC.

The CDR3 bases are TGTGCCAGCGGGGGGACGGAAAACTATGGCTACACCTTC. Translating it yields CASGGTENYGYTF. V and J are TRBV2 and TRBJ1-2; a possible D gene is TRBD1 (5 bases). The CDR3 spans 13 residues. The V end was cut by 8 bases, the J end by 2 bases, with 12 bases between. Germline V gene lookup returns CDR1 SNHLY and CDR2 FYNNEI. The complete variable domain, with remaining parts taken from reference TRBV2 and TRBJ1-2, reads EPEVTQTPSHQVTQMGQEVILRCVPISNHLYFYWYRQILGQKVEFLVSFYNNEISEKSEIFDDQFSVERPDGSNFTLKIRSTKLEDSAMYFCASGGTENYGYTFGSGTRLTVV.

The chain recombines TRBV12-5 with TRBJ2-1; D is undetermined. Trimming left V 4 bases short and J 0 bases short, with 13 bases between. Germline loops: CDR1 LGHNT, CDR2 FRNRAP. The CDR3 length is 16 residues. CDR3 sequence (DNA): TGTGCTAGTGGTTCGACTTCGGCGAGCTCCTACAATGAGCAGTTCTTC. It specifies CASGSTSASSYNEQFF.

The chain links TRBV5-1 to TRBJ2-5, with D possibly matching TRBD1 (5 bases). The CDR3 consists of 15 residues. The germline CDR1 and CDR2 sequences are SGHRS and YFSETQ. Between the trimmed V and J ends, which lost 5 bases and 2 bases, there was a span of 16 bases. CDR3 residues: CASSEDKTVQETQYF. The DNA of the CDR3 is TGCGCCAGCAGTGAAGACAAGACAGTTCAAGAGACCCAGTACTTC.

The J gene is TRBJ2-3, the V gene TRBV25-1; D gene uncertain. The CDR3 contains 16 residues. The germline V gene encodes CDR1 MGHDK and CDR2 SYGVNS. Trimming stripped 6 bases from V and 3 bases from J, with 19 bases between. CDR3 DNA: TGTGCCAGCAGCCAACGGATGAGAGAGGTTACAGATACGCAGTATTTT. Its protein is CASSQRMREVTDTQYF.

The chain combines TRBV6-1 with TRBJ1-2, with 7 positions matching TRBD1. V was clipped by 3 bases and J by 0 bases; unmatched bases: 7. Germline values: CDR1 MNHNS, CDR2 SASEGT. CDR3 length: 16 residues. CDR3 protein: CASSDYWTGANYGYTF. CDR3 bases: TGTGCCAGCAGTGACTATTGGACAGGAGCTAACTATGGCTACACCTTC.

The CDR3 reads CASSPHDATNEKLFF. The CDR3 DNA reads TGTGCCAGCAGTCCACACGATGCAACTAATGAAAAACTGTTTTTT. The chain couples TRBV27 to TRBJ1-4; D not resolved. Trimming took 5 bases from V and 0 from J, leaving 10 bases between them. There are 15 residues in the CDR3. Germline lookup yields CDR1 MNHEY and CDR2 SMNVEV (reference sequence).

The chain carries TRBV12-3 or TRBV12-4 and TRBJ2-7; 7 bases line up with TRBD2. Losses at the gene ends were 6 bases for V and 3 bases for J; bases not matched to a gene: 5. The CDR3 has 13 amino acids. DNA of the CDR3: TGTGCCAGCAGGGGAGCGGGATACTACGAGCAGTACTTC. Translation: CASRGAGYYEQYF.

This chain connects TRBV27 to TRBJ1-2; D perhaps matches TRBD1 (5 bases). This CDR3 has 14 residues. From germline, CDR1 is MNHEY and CDR2 SMNVEV (reference sequence). V lost 1 base to trimming and J lost 4 bases, with 10 bases between them. The chain's CDR3 is CASSLYKGPYGYTF. CDR3 DNA: TGTGCCAGCAGTTTATATAAGGGGCCCTATGGCTACACCTTC.

The chain links TRBV4-1 to TRBJ2-1; a possible D gene is TRBD1 (6 bases). This CDR3 is built from 12 residues. The germline V gene encodes CDR1 MGHRA and CDR2 YSYEKL. Trimming took off 4 bases at V and 12 bases at J, with 13 bases between the two ends. CDR3 DNA: TGCGCCAGCAGCCGCCAAAGGGGGTGGCAGTTCTTC. Its translation is CASSRQRGWQFF.

This rearrangement joins TRBV24-1 to TRBJ2-1, with TRBD1 matching 11 bases. Germline lookup yields CDR1 KGHDR and CDR2 SFDVKD. This CDR3 contains 16 residues. The V and J ends lost 3 bases and 8 bases, in that order; junction bases with no gene match: 8. The CDR3 sequence: CATSDDGQGAIDEQFF. CDR3 in DNA: TGTGCCACCAGTGATGACGGACAGGGGGCAATTGATGAGCAGTTCTTC.

This clone was seen a handful of times. V is TRBV2 and J is TRBJ1-3; no clear D. The V gene lost 3 bases and the J gene lost 0 bases, with 9 bases spanning the gap. CDR1 and CDR2 from the germline V gene are SNHLY and FYNNEI. There are 15 residues in the CDR3. CDR3 residues: CASSEVGSSGNTIYF. The CDR3 coding sequence is TGTGCCAGCAGTGAGGTCGGTAGCTCTGGAAACACCATATATTTT.

The genes are TRBV29-1 and TRBJ1-1, with TRBD1 matching 7 bases. The CDR3 consists of 12 residues. The germline V gene encodes CDR1 SQVTM and CDR2 ANQGSEA. V gave up 3 bases and J gave up 6 bases; unmatched junction bases: 4. This CDR3 reads CSVDRGYAEAFF. CDR3 nucleotides: TGCAGCGTTGACAGGGGGTACGCTGAAGCTTTCTTT.

The chain uses TRBV5-1 and TRBJ1-1, with 8 positions matching TRBD1. CDR3 length: 15 residues. Germline CDR1 reads SGHRS; CDR2 reads YFSETQ. Germline trimming cut 0 bases from V and 4 bases from J; bases unmatched to any gene: 5. Written as DNA, the CDR3 is TGCGCCAGCAGCTTGGCGGACAGGGCCGGCACTGAAGCTTTCTTT. This encodes CASSLADRAGTEAFF.

The V call is TRBV2, the J call TRBJ2-4; D is possibly TRBD1 (5 bases). This CDR3 is 12 amino acids long. The V gene lost 5 bases and the J gene lost 7 bases, with 9 bases spanning the gap. Looked up from germline, CDR1 is SNHLY and CDR2 is FYNNEI. The CDR3 spells CASSQGWNIQYF. In DNA, the CDR3 is TGTGCCAGCAGTCAGGGTTGGAACATTCAGTACTTC.